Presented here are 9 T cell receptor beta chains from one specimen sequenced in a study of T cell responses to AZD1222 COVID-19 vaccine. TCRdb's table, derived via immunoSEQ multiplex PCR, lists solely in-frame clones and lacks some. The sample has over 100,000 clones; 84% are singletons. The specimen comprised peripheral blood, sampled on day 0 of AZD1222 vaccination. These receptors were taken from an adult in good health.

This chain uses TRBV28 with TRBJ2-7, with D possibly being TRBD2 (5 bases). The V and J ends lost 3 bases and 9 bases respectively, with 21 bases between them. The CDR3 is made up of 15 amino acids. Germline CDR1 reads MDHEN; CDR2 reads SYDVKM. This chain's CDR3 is CASSFAPGTIEGQYF. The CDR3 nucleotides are TGTGCCAGCAGTTTCGCCCCCGGTACGATCGAGGGGCAGTACTTC.

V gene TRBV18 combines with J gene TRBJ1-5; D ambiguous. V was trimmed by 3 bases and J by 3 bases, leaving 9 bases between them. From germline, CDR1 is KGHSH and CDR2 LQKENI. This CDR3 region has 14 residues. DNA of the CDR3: TGTGCCAGCTCACCGGTAACAGCCAATCAGCCCCAGCATTTT. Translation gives CASSPVTANQPQHF.

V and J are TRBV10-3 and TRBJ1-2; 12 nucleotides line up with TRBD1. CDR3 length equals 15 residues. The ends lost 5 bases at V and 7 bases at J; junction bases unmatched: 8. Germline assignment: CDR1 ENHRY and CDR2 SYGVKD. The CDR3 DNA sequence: TGTGCCATCAGTCCGGCCGGGACAGGGGGCAGTGGCTACACCTTC. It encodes CAISPAGTGGSGYTF.

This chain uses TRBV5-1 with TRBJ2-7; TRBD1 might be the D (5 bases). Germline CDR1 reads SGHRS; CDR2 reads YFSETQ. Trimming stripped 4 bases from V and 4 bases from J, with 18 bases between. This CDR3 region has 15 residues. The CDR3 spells CASSQITGVGYEQYF. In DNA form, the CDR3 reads TGCGCCAGCAGCCAGATTACAGGTGTCGGGTACGAGCAGTACTTC. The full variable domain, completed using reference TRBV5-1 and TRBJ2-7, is KAGVTQTPRYLIKTRGQQVTLSCSPISGHRSVSWYQQTPGQGLQFLFEYFSETQRNKGNFPGRFSGRQFSNSRSEMNVSTLELGDSALYLCASSQITGVGYEQYFGPGTRLTVT.

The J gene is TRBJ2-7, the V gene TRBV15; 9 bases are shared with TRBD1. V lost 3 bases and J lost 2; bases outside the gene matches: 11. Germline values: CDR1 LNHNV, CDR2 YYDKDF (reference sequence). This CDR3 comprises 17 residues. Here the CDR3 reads CATSRDRGGQGTYEQYF. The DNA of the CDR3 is TGTGCCACCAGCAGGGATAGGGGGGGACAGGGAACCTACGAGCAGTACTTC.

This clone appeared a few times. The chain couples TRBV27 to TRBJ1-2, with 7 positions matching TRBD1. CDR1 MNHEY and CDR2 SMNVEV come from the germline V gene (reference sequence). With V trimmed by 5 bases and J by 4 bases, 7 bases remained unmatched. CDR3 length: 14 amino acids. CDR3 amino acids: CASSPRTGTYGYTF. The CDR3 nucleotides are TGTGCCAGCAGTCCCCGGACAGGTACCTATGGCTACACCTTC.

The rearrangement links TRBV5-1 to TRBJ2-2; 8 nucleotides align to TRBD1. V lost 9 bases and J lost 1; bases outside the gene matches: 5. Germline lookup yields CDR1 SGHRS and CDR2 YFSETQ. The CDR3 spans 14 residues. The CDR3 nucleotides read TGCGCCACCCCCGGACAGGGGAACACCGGGGAGCTGTTTTTT. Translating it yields CATPGQGNTGELFF.

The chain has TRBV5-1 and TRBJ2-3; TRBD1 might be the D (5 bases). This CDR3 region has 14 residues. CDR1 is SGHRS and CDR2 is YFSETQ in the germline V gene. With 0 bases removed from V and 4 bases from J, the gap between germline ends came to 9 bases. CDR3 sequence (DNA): TGCGCCAGCAGCTTGGGGGCACAGGCAGATACGCAGTATTTT. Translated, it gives CASSLGAQADTQYF. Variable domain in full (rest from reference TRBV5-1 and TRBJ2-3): KAGVTQTPRYLIKTRGQQVTLSCSPISGHRSVSWYQQTPGQGLQFLFEYFSETQRNKGNFPGRFSGRQFSNSRSEMNVSTLELGDSALYLCASSLGAQADTQYFGPGTRLTVL.

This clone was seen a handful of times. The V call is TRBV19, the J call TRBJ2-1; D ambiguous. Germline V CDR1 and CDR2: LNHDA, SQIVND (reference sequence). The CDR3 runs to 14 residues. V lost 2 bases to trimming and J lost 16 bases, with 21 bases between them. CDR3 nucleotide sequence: TGTGCCAGTAGTATATCTGGGATTGGGCCCGAAACTTTCTTC. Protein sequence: CASSISGIGPETFF.